The 5 T cell receptor beta chains in this list originate from one sample, sequenced in a study of response to subunit inactivated influenza vaccine. TCRdb used MiXCR to reprocess the RT-PCR reads, holding one entry per CDR3 protein. The table has hundreds of thousands of distinct CDR3 sequences, approximately 15% seen once. The specimen comprised PBMCs from blood, sampled roughly 12 days after vaccination. The receptors were gathered from a man over 45 who received an inactivated influenza vaccine.

The chain links TRBV6-5 to TRBJ2-1; weak D call: TRBD2 (5 bases). This CDR3 has 19 residues. Trimming removed 0 bases from V and 0 bases from J, with 18 bases in between. Germline-derived CDR1 and CDR2 are MNHEY and SVGAGI. Here the CDR3 DNA reads TGTGCCAGCAGTTACTCAGGGTCAGGCGGGTCGAGCTCCTACAATGAGCAGTTCTTC. It translates to CASSYSGSGGSSSYNEQFF.

This clonotype was picked up a small number of times. The V gene is TRBV28, the J gene TRBJ2-7; 10 positions agree with TRBD2. The CDR3 is 17 residues long. V was clipped by 4 bases and J by 4 bases; unmatched bases: 13. Germline V CDR1 and CDR2: MDHEN, SYDVKM. The CDR3 loop is CASSSTSLTSGLYEQYF. The CDR3 DNA is TGTGCCAGCAGTTCTACCAGCCTGACTAGCGGGCTTTACGAGCAGTACTTC.

This chain links TRBV7-2 with TRBJ2-3; D is ambiguous. CDR1 SGHTA and CDR2 FQGNSA come from the germline V gene. This CDR3 is 15 amino acids long. V shed 6 bases and J shed 6 bases, with 19 bases lying between them. The CDR3, as DNA: TGTGCCAGCAGGTATCTTGGAGCTTCAGTGGATACGCAGTATTTT. Its translation is CASRYLGASVDTQYF. Variable domain in full (rest from reference TRBV7-2 and TRBJ2-3): GAGVSQSPSNKVTEKGKDVELRCDPISGHTALYWYRQSLGQGLEFLIYFQGNSAPDKSGLPSDRFSAERTGGSVSTLTIQRTQQEDSAVYLCASRYLGASVDTQYFGPGTRLTVL.

The chain couples TRBV21-1 to TRBJ1-3. TRBV21-1 is listed as a pseudogene. The CDR3 is 16 residues long. CDR3 sequence reads: CARVRTTGSLGNTIYF. The CDR3 nucleotides read TGTGCCAGGGTCCGGACTACCGGGAGCCTCGGAAACACCATATATTTT.

This clonotype was seen repeatedly, ten times or more. This chain uses TRBV7-9 with TRBJ2-1; perhaps TRBD2 as D (5 bases). V was trimmed by 0 bases and J by 10 bases, leaving 10 bases between them. The germline V gene encodes CDR1 SEHNR and CDR2 FQNEAQ (reference sequence). The CDR3 is 13 amino acids. Written as DNA, the CDR3 is TGTGCCAGCAGCTTAGCCCTCGGGGAGGAGCAGTTCTTC. Translated: CASSLALGEEQFF.